The 20 T cell receptor beta chains below were found in one sample sequenced in a study of blood T cell repertoires in COVID-19. Clones were sequenced by immunoSEQ multiplex PCR, and TCRdb holds only the in-frame ones, with some missing. The profile shows under 250,000 clones, under 90% of them singletons. The sample taken for sequencing was peripheral blood. These receptor sequences come from a man aged 55 to 70 who had recovered from COVID-19.

Only one count was recorded for this clone. The chain has TRBV19 and TRBJ1-4; no definite D call. The germline gives CDR1 LNHDA, CDR2 SQIVND (reference sequence). The CDR3 totals 16 residues. With 1 base removed from V and 0 bases from J, the gap between germline ends came to 9 bases. CDR3 region: CASSIVWSATNEKLFF. The CDR3 DNA sequence: TGTGCCAGTAGTATAGTGTGGAGCGCAACTAATGAAAAACTGTTTTTT. The entire variable domain, with the rest obtained from reference TRBV19 and TRBJ1-4, is as follows: DGGITQSPKYLFRKEGQNVTLSCEQNLNHDAMYWYRQDPGQGLRLIYYSQIVNDFQKGDIAEGYSVSREKKESFPLTVTSAQKNPTAFYLCASSIVWSATNEKLFFGSGTQLSVL.

This clone was recorded once. This chain uses TRBV7-2 with TRBJ2-1; D is ambiguous. Per the germline V gene, CDR1 is SGHTA and CDR2 is FQGNSA. The V and J ends lost 5 bases and 3 bases respectively, with 11 bases between them. The CDR3 has 14 residues. CDR3 loop: CASSLSYVYNEQFF. The CDR3 nucleotides read TGTGCCAGCAGCCTATCCTACGTCTACAATGAGCAGTTCTTC.

V gene TRBV6-5 combines with J gene TRBJ1-1; the D gene is possibly TRBD1 (5 bases). V shed 6 bases and J shed 4 bases, with 9 bases lying between them. Germline V CDR1 and CDR2: MNHEY, SVGAGI. The CDR3 extends over 12 amino acids. The CDR3 DNA sequence: TGTGCCAGCAGAGGGGTCCCCACTGAAGCTTTCTTT. Translated, it gives CASRGVPTEAFF.

The chain recombines TRBV11-1 with TRBJ2-1; 7 bases match TRBD2. The V gene end was trimmed by 1 base and the J gene end by 9 bases; junction bases not matched to a gene: 6. This CDR3 comprises 14 residues. Germline V gene sequence: CDR1 SGHAT, CDR2 FQDESV (reference sequence). CDR3 in amino acids: CASSLGIREVEQFF. The CDR3 bases are TGTGCCAGCAGCTTAGGAATCCGGGAGGTTGAGCAGTTCTTC.

The J gene is TRBJ1-1, the V gene TRBV2; a weak D match, TRBD1 (5 bases). The CDR3 covers 14 residues. Trimming pared 4 bases from V and 4 bases from J, leaving 13 bases between. The germline gives CDR1 SNHLY, CDR2 FYNNEI. The CDR3 nucleotides read TGTGCCAGCAGTGTTCTGCAGGGCTTCACTGAAGCTTTCTTT. Translating it yields CASSVLQGFTEAFF.

CDR3 residues: CASSPGGTSNEQFF. DNA for the CDR3: TGTGCCAGCAGCCCTGGGGGGACTAGCAATGAGCAGTTCTTC. The chain joins TRBV7-3 to TRBJ2-1; 8 nucleotides match TRBD2. The V gene end was trimmed by 5 bases and the J gene end by 6 bases; junction bases not matched to a gene: 6. CDR1 is SGHTA and CDR2 is FQGTGA in the germline V gene. The CDR3 covers 14 residues.

This chain links TRBV6-4 with TRBJ1-1, with D unresolved. Germline assignment: CDR1 MRHNA and CDR2 SNTAGT. The V end was cut by 2 bases, the J end by 8 bases, with 9 bases between. This CDR3 region has 12 residues. CDR3: CASSDGSGEAFF. The DNA of the CDR3 is TGTGCCAGCAGTGACGGGTCCGGGGAAGCTTTCTTT.

This chain links TRBV18 with TRBJ1-1, with 9 bases fitting TRBD1. The germline gives CDR1 KGHSH, CDR2 LQKENI. The CDR3 is 15 amino acids. V shed 5 bases and J 3 bases; nucleotides not matched to a gene: 7. The CDR3 loop is CASSRTGVGDTEAFF. The CDR3, as DNA: TGTGCCAGCTCAAGGACAGGGGTTGGGGACACTGAAGCTTTCTTT.

The rearrangement joins TRBV11-2 to TRBJ2-7; the D gene is possibly TRBD2 (6 bases). Trimming pared 0 bases from V and 4 bases from J, leaving 13 bases between. This CDR3 comprises 15 residues. Germline V gene lookup returns CDR1 SGHAT and CDR2 FQNNGV. CDR3 nucleotides: TGTGCCAGCAGCTTAGATTACGGGAGAGGGTACGAGCAGTACTTC. This gives the protein CASSLDYGRGYEQYF.

Remarks on this clone: Distinct nucleotide sequences in the sample also encode this CDR3. This chain links TRBV5-1 with TRBJ1-3, with 8 positions matching TRBD1. Germline values: CDR1 SGHRS, CDR2 YFSETQ. CDR3 length equals 15 residues. V gave up 4 bases and J gave up 2 bases; unmatched junction bases: 5. CDR3 nucleotide sequence: TGCGCCAGCAGCCTAGGACAGGGCCCTGGAAACACCATATATTTT. Amino acids: CASSLGQGPGNTIYF.

This sequence joins TRBV7-3 and TRBJ2-1; possible D gene TRBD2, 7 bases. V shed 2 bases and J shed 7 bases, with 15 bases lying between them. CDR3 length equals 15 residues. The germline gives CDR1 SGHTA, CDR2 FQGTGA. The CDR3, as DNA: TGTGCCAGCAGCTTATTGGGGGGGCCCAGAAATGAGCAGTTCTTC. This sequence encodes CASSLLGGPRNEQFF.

The V call is TRBV5-1, the J call TRBJ2-4, with D perhaps matching TRBD2 (7 bases). Deletions cut 4 bases from V and 8 bases from J, with 13 bases between. CDR1 is SGHRS and CDR2 is YFSETQ in the germline V gene. This CDR3 is built from 13 residues. The CDR3 coding sequence is TGCGCCAGCAGCCCGAGGGAGGGGGACATTCAGTACTTC. It is translated as CASSPREGDIQYF.

The rearrangement links TRBV9 to TRBJ1-1; D perhaps matches TRBD1 (5 bases). The CDR3 has 14 amino acids. The V and J ends lost 3 bases and 0 bases respectively, with 9 bases between them. The germline gives CDR1 SGDLS, CDR2 YYNGEE. The CDR3 loop is CASSATALNTEAFF. The CDR3 DNA follows: TGTGCCAGCAGCGCGACAGCACTGAACACTGAAGCTTTCTTT. The whole variable domain, filled in from reference TRBV9 and TRBJ1-1, reads DSGVTQTPKHLITATGQRVTLRCSPRSGDLSVYWYQQSLDQGLQFLIQYYNGEERAKGNILERFSAQQFPDLHSELNLSSLELGDSALYFCASSATALNTEAFFGQGTRLTVV.

The chain joins TRBV18 to TRBJ2-2, with TRBD2 as a possible D gene (6 bases). The V end was cut by 4 bases, the J end by 1 base, with 10 bases between. CDR1 is KGHSH and CDR2 is LQKENI in the germline V gene. CDR3 length: 15 residues. CDR3 in amino acids: CASSLSGGNTGELFF. DNA of the CDR3: TGTGCCAGCTCACTCTCCGGGGGGAACACCGGGGAGCTGTTTTTT.

The chain links TRBV3-1 (or the pseudogene TRBV3-2) to TRBJ2-1; D unclear. The germline V gene has CDR1 LGHDT and CDR2 YNNKEL (reference sequence). The CDR3 runs to 11 residues. Trimming cost V 3 bases and J 6 bases, with 3 bases left between them. CDR3: CASSHLNEQFF. In DNA form, the CDR3 reads TGTGCCAGCAGCCATCTCAATGAGCAGTTCTTC.

The chain couples TRBV2 to TRBJ2-3, with a weak D call TRBD1 (5 bases). The V gene's germline CDR1 is SNHLY and CDR2 FYNNEI. The CDR3 spans 15 residues. The germline V and J ends were trimmed by 10 bases and 6 bases, with 23 bases remaining between them. CDR3 sequence: CATTPVTATGDTQYF. The CDR3 bases are TGTGCCACCACCCCGGTGACAGCCACTGGGGATACGCAGTATTTT.

The chain combines TRBV9 with TRBJ1-1, with 9 bases matching TRBD1. The V gene's germline CDR1 is SGDLS and CDR2 YYNGEE. The CDR3 contains 15 residues. The V segment lost 2 bases and the J segment 4 bases; nucleotides outside the gene matches: 6. DNA of the CDR3: TGTGCCAGCAGCGTCCGGGACAGGGTAGGCACTGAAGCTTTCTTT. Translated: CASSVRDRVGTEAFF.

This rearrangement joins TRBV5-1 to TRBJ1-2; D is undetermined. Trimming took off 4 bases at V and 0 bases at J, with 13 bases between the two ends. The CDR3 sequence is 15 residues long. In germline, CDR1 is SGHRS, CDR2 YFSETQ. The CDR3 sequence: CASSLKDGTNYGYTF. CDR3 bases: TGCGCCAGCAGCCTGAAGGACGGGACTAACTATGGCTACACCTTC.

The genes are TRBV27 and TRBJ2-4, with 9 bases fitting TRBD2. The CDR3 sequence is 14 residues long. After removal of 3 bases from V and 5 bases from J, the junction contained 2 bases not matched to a gene. Looked up from germline, CDR1 is MNHEY and CDR2 is SMNVEV (reference sequence). CDR3 residues: CASSLREGQNIQYF. Here the CDR3 DNA reads TGTGCCAGCAGTTTGCGGGAGGGTCAAAACATTCAGTACTTC.

This clone was counted once. The chain employs TRBV7-9 and TRBJ1-2; no clear D. Germline CDR1 SEHNR, CDR2 FQNEAQ (reference sequence). The V end was cut by 2 bases, the J end by 2 bases, with 6 bases between. This CDR3 is built from 13 residues. CDR3 in amino acids: CASSLQANYGYTF. The CDR3 DNA reads TGTGCCAGCAGCTTACAAGCCAACTATGGCTACACCTTC. Variable domain in full (rest from reference TRBV7-9 and TRBJ1-2): DTGVSQNPRHKITKRGQNVTFRCDPISEHNRLYWYRQTLGQGPEFLTYFQNEAQLEKSRLLSDRFSAERPKGSFSTLEIQRTEQGDSAMYLCASSLQANYGYTFGSGTRLTVV.